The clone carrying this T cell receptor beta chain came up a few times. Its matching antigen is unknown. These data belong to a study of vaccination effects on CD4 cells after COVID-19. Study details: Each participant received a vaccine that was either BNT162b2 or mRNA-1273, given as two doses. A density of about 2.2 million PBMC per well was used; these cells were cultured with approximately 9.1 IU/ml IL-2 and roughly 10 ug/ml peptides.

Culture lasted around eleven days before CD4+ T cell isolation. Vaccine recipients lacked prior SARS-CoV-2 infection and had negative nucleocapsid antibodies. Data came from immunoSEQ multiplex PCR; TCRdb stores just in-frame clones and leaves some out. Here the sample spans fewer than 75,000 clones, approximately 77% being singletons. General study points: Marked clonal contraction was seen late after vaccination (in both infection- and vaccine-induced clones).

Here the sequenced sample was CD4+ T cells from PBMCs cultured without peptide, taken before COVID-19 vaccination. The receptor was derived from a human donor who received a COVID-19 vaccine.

CDR3 in DNA: TGTGCCACCAGTGAAGCAGGGGGAAACACTGAAGCTTTCTTT. Its protein product is CATSEAGGNTEAFF. V and J are TRBV24-1 and TRBJ1-1; 7 bases match TRBD1. Germline V gene sequence: CDR1 KGHDR, CDR2 SFDVKD. V shed 4 bases and J 2 bases; nucleotides not matched to a gene: 3. This CDR3 has 14 amino acids.